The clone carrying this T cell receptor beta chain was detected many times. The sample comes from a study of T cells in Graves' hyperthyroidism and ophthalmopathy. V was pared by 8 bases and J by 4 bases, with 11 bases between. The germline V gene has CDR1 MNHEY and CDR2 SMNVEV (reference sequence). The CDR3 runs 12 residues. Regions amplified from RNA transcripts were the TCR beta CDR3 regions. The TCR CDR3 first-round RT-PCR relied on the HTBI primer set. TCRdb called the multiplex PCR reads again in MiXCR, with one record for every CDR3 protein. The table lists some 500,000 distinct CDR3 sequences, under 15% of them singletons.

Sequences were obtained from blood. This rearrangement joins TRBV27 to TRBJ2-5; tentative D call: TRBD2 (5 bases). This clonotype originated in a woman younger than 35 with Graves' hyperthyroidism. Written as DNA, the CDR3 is TGTGCCAGCTCCGGAGGCGGAGAGACCCAGTACTTC. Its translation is CASSGGGETQYF.